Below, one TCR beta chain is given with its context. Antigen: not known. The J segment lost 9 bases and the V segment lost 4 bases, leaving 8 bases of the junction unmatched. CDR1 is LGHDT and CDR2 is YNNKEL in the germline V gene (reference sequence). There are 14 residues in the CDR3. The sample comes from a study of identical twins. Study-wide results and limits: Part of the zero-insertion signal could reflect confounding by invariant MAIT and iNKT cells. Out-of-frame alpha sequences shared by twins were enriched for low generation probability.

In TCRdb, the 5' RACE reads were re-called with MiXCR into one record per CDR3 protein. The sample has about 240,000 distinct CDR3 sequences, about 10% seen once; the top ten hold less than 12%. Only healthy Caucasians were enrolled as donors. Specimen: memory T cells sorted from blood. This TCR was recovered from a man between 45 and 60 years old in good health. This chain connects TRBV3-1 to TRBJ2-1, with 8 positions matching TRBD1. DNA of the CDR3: TGTGCCAGCAGCCTCGGACAGGGCTTAGTTGAGCAGTTCTTC. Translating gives CASSLGQGLVEQFF.